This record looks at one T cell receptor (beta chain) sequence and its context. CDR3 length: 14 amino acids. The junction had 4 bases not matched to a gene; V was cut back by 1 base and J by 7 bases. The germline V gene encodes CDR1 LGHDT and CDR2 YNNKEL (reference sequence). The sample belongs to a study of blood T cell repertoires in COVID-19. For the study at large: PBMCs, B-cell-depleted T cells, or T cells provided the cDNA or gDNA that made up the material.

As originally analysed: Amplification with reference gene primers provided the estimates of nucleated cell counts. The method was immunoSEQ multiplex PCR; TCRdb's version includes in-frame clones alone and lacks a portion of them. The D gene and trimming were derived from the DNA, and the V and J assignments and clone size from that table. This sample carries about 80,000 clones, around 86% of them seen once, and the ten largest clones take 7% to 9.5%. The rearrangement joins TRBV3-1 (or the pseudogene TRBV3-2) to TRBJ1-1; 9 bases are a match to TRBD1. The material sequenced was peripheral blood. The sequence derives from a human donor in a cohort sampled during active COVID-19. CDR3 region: CASSQGTGEGEAFF. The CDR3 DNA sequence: TGTGCCAGCAGCCAAGGGACAGGGGAGGGTGAAGCTTTCTTT.